A single sample gave rise to the 10 T cell receptor beta chains below, sequenced in a study of T cell repertoires in cytomegalovirus infection. Their specific antigens are unknown. Using its own MiXCR run on the reads, TCRdb lists one record per CDR3 protein. The sample shows fewer than 1,000,000 distinct CDR3 sequences, approximately 30% of them seen only once. The material was cultured CD8+ T cells from PBMCs, obtained from culture after CMV antigen stimulation. All receptors come from a human donor in good health (CMV status not recorded). Some clones in this sample may be carry-over from other donors' samples.

Of note for this clonotype: At one of its ends the junction is not consistent with the germline gene, which may arise from a read error. The chain joins TRBV19 to TRBJ1-2; D is uncertain. Germline V CDR1 and CDR2: LNHDA, SQIVND (reference sequence). CDR3 length: 13 residues. The CDR3 DNA reads as TGTGCCACTAGTATAGTTTCCCCAGACGGCTACACCTTC. Protein sequence: CATSIVSPDGYTF.

CDR3 protein: CASSHPSTSTDTQYF. The DNA for the CDR3 is TGTGCCAGCAGCCATCCCTCGACTAGCACAGATACGCAGTATTTT. The chain employs TRBV6-1 and TRBJ2-3; D remains ambiguous. Germline V gives CDR1 MNHNS, CDR2 SASEGT. This CDR3 comprises 15 residues. V shed 6 bases and J shed 0 bases, with 13 bases lying between them.

Notes on this clonotype: A much larger clonotype is one base distant, so this may be a read error. The V and J genes are TRBV7-9 and TRBJ1-6; D uncertain. CDR1 is SEHNR and CDR2 is FQNEAQ in the germline V gene (reference sequence). The V end lost 6 bases, the J end lost 0 bases, and 15 bases lay between the germline ends. The CDR3 loop spans 17 amino acids. The CDR3 reads CASSFLGSSSYNSPLHF. The CDR3 bases are TGTGCCAGCAGTTTTTTGGGTTCGAGCTCCTATAATTCACCCCTCCACTTT.

V and J are TRBV6-1 and TRBJ1-2; 7 positions agree with TRBD1. This CDR3 is 13 amino acids long. Germline V lookup: CDR1 MNHNS, CDR2 SASEGT. V lost 4 bases and J lost 4; bases outside the gene matches: 3. In DNA form, the CDR3 reads TGTGCCAGCAGTGCGACAGGGAGCTATGGCTACACCTTC. The encoded protein is CASSATGSYGYTF.

The rearrangement links TRBV7-3 to TRBJ2-7; TRBD1 matches at 9 bases. There are 18 residues in the CDR3. V lost 2 bases to trimming and J lost 1 base; unmatched junction nucleotides: 12. Looked up from germline, CDR1 is SGHTA and CDR2 is FQGTGA. This CDR3 is CASSLGDRVRFCSYEQYV. The CDR3 DNA follows: TGTGCCAGCAGCTTAGGGGACAGGGTCCGATTTTGTTCCTACGAGCAGTACGTC.

This rearrangement joins TRBV6-2 or TRBV6-3 to TRBJ2-7; 7 bases are a match to TRBD1. CDR3 length: 14 residues. V was clipped by 6 bases and J by 3 bases; unmatched bases: 8. The germline CDR1 and CDR2 sequences are MNHEY and SVGEGT. The CDR3 DNA reads TGTGCCAGCAGACCCCGACAGGGTTTCTACGAGCAGTACGTC. The encoded protein is CASRPRQGFYEQYV.

The sample holds a few counts of this clonotype. The chain uses TRBV7-2 and TRBJ2-3; D not certain. Between the trimmed V and J ends, which lost 1 base and 4 bases, there was a span of 6 bases. There are 13 residues in the CDR3. In germline, CDR1 is SGHTA, CDR2 FQGNSA. CDR3 amino acids: CASSLDPADTQYF. CDR3 nucleotide sequence: TGTGCCAGCAGCTTAGATCCGGCAGATACGCAGTATTTT.

This clonotype was detected only once. The rearrangement uses TRBV4-3 and TRBJ2-1; 8 nucleotides agree with TRBD2. This CDR3 is built from 15 residues. The V segment lost 3 bases and the J segment 8 bases; nucleotides outside the gene matches: 9. Germline-derived CDR1 and CDR2 are LGHNA and YSLEER. DNA for the CDR3: TGCGCCAGCAGCCAGAGCGGGGGCTCGGGATATGAGCAGTTCTTC. This encodes CASSQSGGSGYEQFF.

V usage is TRBV5-1 and J usage is TRBJ1-1; no reliable D call. Germline CDR1 and CDR2: SGHRS and YFSETQ. The CDR3 runs 16 residues. Trimming cost V 4 bases and J 3 bases, with 19 bases left between them. Here the CDR3 reads CASSEGTGDLDTEAFF. The CDR3 DNA sequence: TGCGCCAGCAGCGAGGGTACCGGGGATTTGGACACTGAAGCTTTCTTT.

This clonotype was seen more than once but under ten times. The chain is built from TRBV2 and TRBJ2-7; D call uncertain. The germline V and J ends were trimmed by 3 bases and 0 bases, with 6 bases remaining between them. The V gene's germline CDR1 is SNHLY and CDR2 FYNNEI. This CDR3 has 13 residues. The CDR3 here is CASSDESSYEQYF. CDR3 DNA sequence: TGTGCCAGCAGTGATGAGAGCTCCTACGAGCAGTACTTC.